This TCR beta chain was obtained from a study of a mutant IDH1 vaccine in newly diagnosed glioma. Study context: Vaccine dosing followed radiotherapy by 4-6 weeks, or accompanied temozolomide cycles. Therapy received beforehand was radiotherapy, temozolomide, or both, with most patients given both. The study's findings and limits: Vaccine-induced immune responses occurred in 93.3% of patients.

The CDR3 has 17 amino acids. The germline V gene has CDR1 SEHNR and CDR2 FQNEAQ (reference sequence). Trimming removed 1 base from V and 1 base from J; junction bases left unmatched: 9. In the case of this clone: Its antigen is unknown.

TCRdb's table, derived via immunoSEQ multiplex PCR, lists solely in-frame clones and lacks some. The sample carries under 150,000 clones, about 90% recorded once. Noted time point: week 11, during vaccination. Each dose of the vaccine consisted of 300 ug of mutant IDH1 20-mer peptide, with topical imiquimod. There were new WHO grade 3 or 4 astrocytomas in the donors, and these were IDH1-mutant and ATRX-lost. The source of this sequence is a woman aged 45-59 years with glioma. The starting material was PBMCs, obtained from a glioma patient whose treatment included an IDH1 peptide vaccine. The chain links TRBV7-9 to TRBJ2-7; 8 bases line up with TRBD1. The CDR3 coding sequence is TGTGCCAGCAGCTTAGGAATAACAGGGGGAGAATCCTACGAGCAGTACTTC. Residues: CASSLGITGGESYEQYF. The full variable domain, rest sourced from reference TRBV7-9 and TRBJ2-7, is DTGVSQNPRHKITKRGQNVTFRCDPISEHNRLYWYRQTLGQGPEFLTYFQNEAQLEKSRLLSDRFSAERPKGSFSTLEIQRTEQGDSAMYLCASSLGITGGESYEQYFGPGTRLTVT.